This T cell receptor beta chain was observed in a study of cytomegalovirus exposure and HLA in healthy donors. The CDR3 has 17 amino acids. V shed 1 base and J shed 0 bases, with 14 bases lying between them. The germline V gene has CDR1 SGHTS and CDR2 YDEGEE. Vbeta (60) and Jbeta (13) primers were used in the PCR. The method was immunoSEQ multiplex PCR; TCRdb's version includes in-frame clones alone and lacks a portion of them. Of over 150,000 clones detected, almost 85% appear once; the ten largest clones hold roughly 5%. Specimen: PBMCs. The sequence was obtained from a girl between 10 and 17 years old in good health and CMV-seropositive. The chain recombines TRBV5-8 with TRBJ1-5, with D possibly being TRBD1 (5 bases). The DNA of the CDR3 is TGTGCCAGCAGCTTGCAGGGTATCATTAATAGCAATCAGCCCCAGCATTTT. It is translated as CASSLQGIINSNQPQHF.